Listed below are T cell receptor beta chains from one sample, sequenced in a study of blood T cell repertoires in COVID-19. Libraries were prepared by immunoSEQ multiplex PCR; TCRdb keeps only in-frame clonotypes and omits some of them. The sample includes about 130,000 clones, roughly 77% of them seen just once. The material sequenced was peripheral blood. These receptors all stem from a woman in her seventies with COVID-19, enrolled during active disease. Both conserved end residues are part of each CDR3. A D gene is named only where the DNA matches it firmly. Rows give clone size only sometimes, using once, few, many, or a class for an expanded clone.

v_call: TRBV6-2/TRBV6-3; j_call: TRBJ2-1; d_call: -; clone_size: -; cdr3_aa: CASSVLRGQGSNEQFF; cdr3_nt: TGTGCCAGCAGTGTCCTCCGGGGCCAGGGGTCCAATGAGCAGTTCTTC
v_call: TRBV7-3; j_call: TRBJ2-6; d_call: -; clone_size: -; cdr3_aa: CASSRPAASPSGANVLTF; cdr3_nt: TGTGCCAGCAGCCGCCCGGCGGCCAGCCCCTCTGGGGCCAACGTCCTGACTTTC
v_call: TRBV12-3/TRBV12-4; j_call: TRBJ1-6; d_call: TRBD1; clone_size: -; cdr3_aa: CASKPGGNSPLHF; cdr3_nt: TGTGCCAGCAAACCAGGGGGTAATTCACCCCTCCACTTT
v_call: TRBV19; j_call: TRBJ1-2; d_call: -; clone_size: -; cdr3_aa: CASSTQLNYGYTF; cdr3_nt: TGTGCCAGTAGTACGCAGTTGAACTATGGCTACACCTTC
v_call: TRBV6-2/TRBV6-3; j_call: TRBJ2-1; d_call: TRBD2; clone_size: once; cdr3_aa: CASSYGAGGRNEQFF; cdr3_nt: TGTGCCAGCAGTTACGGAGCGGGGGGGCGGAATGAGCAGTTCTTC
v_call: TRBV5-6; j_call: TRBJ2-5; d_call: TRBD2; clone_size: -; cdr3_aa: CASSLVAGRKETQYF; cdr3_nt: TGTGCCAGCAGCTTGGTAGCGGGGAGAAAAGAGACCCAGTACTTC
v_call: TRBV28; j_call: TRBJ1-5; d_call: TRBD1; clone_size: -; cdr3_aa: CASSLRGGARDQPQHF; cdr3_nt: TGTGCCAGCAGTTTAAGAGGGGGCGCTAGGGATCAGCCCCAGCATTTT
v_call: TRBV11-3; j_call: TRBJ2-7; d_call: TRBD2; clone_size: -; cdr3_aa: CASSPGTSFNEQYF; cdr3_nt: TGTGCCAGCAGTCCCGGGACTAGCTTCAACGAGCAGTACTTC
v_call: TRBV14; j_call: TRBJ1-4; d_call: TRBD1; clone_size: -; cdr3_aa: CASSPRQGDPTATNEKLFF; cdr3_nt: TGTGCCAGCAGCCCGCGCCAGGGGGACCCAACTGCAACTAATGAAAAACTGTTTTTT
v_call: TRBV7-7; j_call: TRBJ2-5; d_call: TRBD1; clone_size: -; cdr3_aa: CASSPGGQGGETQYF; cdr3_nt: TGTGCCAGCAGCCCCGGAGGACAGGGGGGAGAGACCCAGTACTTC
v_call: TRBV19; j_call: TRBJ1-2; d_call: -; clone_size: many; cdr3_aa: CASSIRGADGYTF; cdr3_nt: TGTGCCAGTAGTATCCGGGGGGCGGATGGCTACACCTTC
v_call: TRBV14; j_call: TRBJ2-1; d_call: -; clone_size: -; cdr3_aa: CASSHRLAGRNEQFF; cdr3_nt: TGTGCCAGCAGCCATCGGTTGGCAGGGCGCAATGAGCAGTTCTTC
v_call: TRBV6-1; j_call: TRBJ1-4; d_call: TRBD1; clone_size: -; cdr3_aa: CASSERWQGGEKLFF; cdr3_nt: TGTGCCAGCAGTGAAAGGTGGCAGGGGGGTGAAAAACTGTTTTTT
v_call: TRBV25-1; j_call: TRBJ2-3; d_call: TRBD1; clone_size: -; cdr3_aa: CASGDRGSFSADTQYF; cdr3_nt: TGTGCCAGCGGGGACAGGGGAAGCTTCAGCGCAGATACGCAGTATTTT
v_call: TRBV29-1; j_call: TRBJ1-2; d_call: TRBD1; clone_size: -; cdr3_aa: CSAGQENYGYTF; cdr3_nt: TGCAGCGCTGGACAGGAAAACTATGGCTACACCTTC
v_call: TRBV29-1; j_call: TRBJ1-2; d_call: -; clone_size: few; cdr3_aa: CSVDDTNYGYTF; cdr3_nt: TGCAGCGTTGATGACACTAACTATGGCTACACCTTC
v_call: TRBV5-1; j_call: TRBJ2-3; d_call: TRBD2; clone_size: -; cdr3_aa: CASSSNPGTTYPTQYF; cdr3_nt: TGCGCCAGCAGCTCAAACCCCGGGACTACCTATCCTACGCAGTATTTT
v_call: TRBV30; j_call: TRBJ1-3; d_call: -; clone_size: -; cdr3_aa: CAWSVRGGAGNTIYF; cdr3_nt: TGTGCCTGGAGTGTTCGAGGGGGGGCTGGAAACACCATATATTTT
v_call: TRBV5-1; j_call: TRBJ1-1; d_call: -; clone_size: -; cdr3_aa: CASSSIMSVNTEAFF; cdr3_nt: TGCGCCAGCAGCTCTATTATGTCCGTGAACACTGAAGCTTTCTTT
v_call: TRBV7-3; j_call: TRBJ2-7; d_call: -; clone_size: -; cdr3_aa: CASSLKNKNEQYF; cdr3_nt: TGTGCCAGCAGCTTAAAGAACAAGAACGAGCAGTACTTC
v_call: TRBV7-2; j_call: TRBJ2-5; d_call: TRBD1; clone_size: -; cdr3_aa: CASSPTGDWETQYF; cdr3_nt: TGTGCCAGCAGCCCAACAGGGGATTGGGAGACCCAGTACTTC
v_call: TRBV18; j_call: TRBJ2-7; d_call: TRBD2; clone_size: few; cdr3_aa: CASSPPLAGAYEQYF; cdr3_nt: TGTGCCAGCTCACCACCCCTAGCGGGGGCCTACGAGCAGTACTTC
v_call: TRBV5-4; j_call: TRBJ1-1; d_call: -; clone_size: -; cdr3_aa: CASSPGPGGRGGNTEAFF; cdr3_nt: TGTGCCAGCAGCCCTGGGCCTGGGGGCAGGGGCGGGAACACTGAAGCTTTCTTT
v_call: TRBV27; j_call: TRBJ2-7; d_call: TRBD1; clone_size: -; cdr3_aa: CAVRTGRSYEQYF; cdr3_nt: TGTGCCGTGCGGACAGGGAGAAGCTACGAGCAGTACTTC
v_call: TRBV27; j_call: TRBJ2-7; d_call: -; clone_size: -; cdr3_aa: CASSTTHSYEQYF; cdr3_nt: TGTGCCAGCAGCACGACTCACTCCTACGAGCAGTACTTC
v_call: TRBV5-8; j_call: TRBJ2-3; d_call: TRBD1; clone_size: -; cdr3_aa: CASSLGQGGTDTQYF; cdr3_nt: TGTGCCAGCAGCTTAGGACAGGGAGGCACAGATACGCAGTATTTT
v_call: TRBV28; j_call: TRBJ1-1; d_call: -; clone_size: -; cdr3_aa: CASSLSGRGNTEAFF; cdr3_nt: TGTGCCAGCAGTTTATCGGGGAGGGGGAACACTGAAGCTTTCTTT
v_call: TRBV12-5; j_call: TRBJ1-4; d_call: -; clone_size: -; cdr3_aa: CASVTQRVLANEKLFF; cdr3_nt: TGTGCTAGTGTCACTCAGCGAGTACTCGCTAATGAAAAACTGTTTTTT
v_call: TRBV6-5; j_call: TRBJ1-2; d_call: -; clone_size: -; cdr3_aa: CASSYDRGGYTF; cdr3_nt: TGTGCCAGCAGTTACGACCGAGGAGGCTACACCTTC
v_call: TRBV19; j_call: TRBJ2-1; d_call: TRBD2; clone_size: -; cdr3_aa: CASSLGTSSEQFF; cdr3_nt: TGTGCCAGTAGTTTGGGGACTAGCTCTGAGCAGTTCTTC
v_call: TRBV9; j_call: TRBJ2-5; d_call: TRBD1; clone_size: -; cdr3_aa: CASSVGQTLQETQYF; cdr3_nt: TGTGCCAGCAGCGTGGGACAGACCCTTCAAGAGACCCAGTACTTC
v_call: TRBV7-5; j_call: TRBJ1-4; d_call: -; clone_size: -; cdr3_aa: CVRSLAGGPATNEKLFF; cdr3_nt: TGTGTCAGAAGCTTAGCGGGGGGACCTGCAACTAATGAAAAACTGTTTTTT
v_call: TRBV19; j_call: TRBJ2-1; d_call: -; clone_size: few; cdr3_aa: CASAWVAGPYNEQFF; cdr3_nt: TGTGCCAGTGCCTGGGTGGCGGGGCCATACAATGAGCAGTTCTTC
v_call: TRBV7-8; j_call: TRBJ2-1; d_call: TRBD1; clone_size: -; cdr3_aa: CASSLLQTGGEFF; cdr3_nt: TGTGCCAGCAGCTTACTTCAAACAGGGGGTGAGTTCTTC
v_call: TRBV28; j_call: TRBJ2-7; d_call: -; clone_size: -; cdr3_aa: CASSLRAGINEQYF; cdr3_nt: TGTGCCAGCAGTTTAAGGGCGGGTATCAACGAGCAGTACTTC
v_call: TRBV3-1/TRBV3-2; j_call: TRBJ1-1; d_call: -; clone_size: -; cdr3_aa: CASSQAMGTAGAAEAFF; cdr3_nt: TGTGCCAGCAGCCAAGCGATGGGCACGGCAGGGGCTGCTGAAGCTTTCTTT
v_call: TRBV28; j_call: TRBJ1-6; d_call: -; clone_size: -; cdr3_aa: CASRIGGGPNSPLHF; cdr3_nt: TGTGCCAGCAGAATCGGGGGGGGACCAAATTCACCCCTCCACTTT
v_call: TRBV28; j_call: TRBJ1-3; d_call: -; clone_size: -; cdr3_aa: CASGPDSRGSGNTIYF; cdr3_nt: TGTGCCAGCGGCCCGGACAGCCGAGGCTCTGGAAACACCATATATTTT
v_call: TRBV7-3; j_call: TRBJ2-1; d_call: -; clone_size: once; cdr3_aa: CASSPKAISRGGALYNEQFF; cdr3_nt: TGTGCCAGCAGCCCGAAGGCCATCAGTCGTGGCGGGGCCCTCTACAATGAGCAGTTCTTC
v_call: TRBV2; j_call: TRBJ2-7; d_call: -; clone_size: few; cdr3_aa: CASGRGLGEQYF; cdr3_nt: TGTGCCAGCGGGAGAGGGCTCGGGGAGCAGTACTTC
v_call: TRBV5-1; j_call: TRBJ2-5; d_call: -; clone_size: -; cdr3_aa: CASRTVVAKETQYF; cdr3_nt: TGCGCCAGCAGAACGGTTGTAGCAAAAGAGACCCAGTACTTC
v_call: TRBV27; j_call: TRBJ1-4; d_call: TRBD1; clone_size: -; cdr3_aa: CASSRGQGIITNEKLFF; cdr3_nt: TGTGCCAGCAGCCGCGGACAGGGCATAATCACTAATGAAAAACTGTTTTTT
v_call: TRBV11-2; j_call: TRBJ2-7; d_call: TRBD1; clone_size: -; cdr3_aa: CASSFPSGTGVYEQYF; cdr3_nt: TGTGCCAGCAGCTTCCCCTCCGGGACAGGAGTCTACGAGCAGTACTTC
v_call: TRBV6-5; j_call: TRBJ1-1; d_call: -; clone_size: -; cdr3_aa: CASGGSNTEAFF; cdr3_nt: TGTGCCAGTGGTGGCTCGAACACTGAAGCTTTCTTT
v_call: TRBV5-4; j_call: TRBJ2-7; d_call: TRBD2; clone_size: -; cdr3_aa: CASSVSGGYSYEQYF; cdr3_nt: TGTGCCAGCAGTGTAAGCGGGGGCTACTCCTACGAGCAGTACTTC
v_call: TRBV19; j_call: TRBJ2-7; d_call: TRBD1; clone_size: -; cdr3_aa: CASSNTGGTYEQYF; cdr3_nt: TGTGCCAGTAGCAACACAGGGGGCACCTACGAGCAGTACTTC
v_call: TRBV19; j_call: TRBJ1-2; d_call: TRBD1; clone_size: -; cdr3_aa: CASQGGQGQQGYTF; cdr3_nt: TGTGCCAGTCAAGGGGGGCAGGGACAGCAGGGCTACACCTTC
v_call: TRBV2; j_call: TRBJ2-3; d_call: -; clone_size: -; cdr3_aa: CASQVNRPGLGGVGDTQYF; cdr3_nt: TGTGCCAGCCAGGTGAACAGACCGGGGCTCGGGGGAGTTGGAGATACGCAGTATTTT
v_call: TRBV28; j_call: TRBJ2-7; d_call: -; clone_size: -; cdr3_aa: CASGRGVGYEQYF; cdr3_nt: TGTGCCAGCGGACGCGGGGTTGGGTACGAGCAGTACTTC
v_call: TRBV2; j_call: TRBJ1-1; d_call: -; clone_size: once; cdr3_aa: CASTLKDRNTEAFF; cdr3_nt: TGTGCCAGCACTTTGAAGGACAGGAACACTGAAGCTTTCTTT
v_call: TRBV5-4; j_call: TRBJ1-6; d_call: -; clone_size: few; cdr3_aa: CASSLGGWQGLRKGSPLHF; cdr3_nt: TGTGCCAGCAGCTTGGGGGGTTGGCAGGGGCTGCGTAAGGGGTCACCCCTCCACTTT
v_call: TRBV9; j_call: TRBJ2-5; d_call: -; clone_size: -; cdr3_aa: CASSAQGNQETQYF; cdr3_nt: TGTGCCAGCAGCGCTCAGGGTAACCAAGAGACCCAGTACTTC
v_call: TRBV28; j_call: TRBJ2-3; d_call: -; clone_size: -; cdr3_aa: CASSFVAGTDTQYF; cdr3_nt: TGTGCCAGCAGTTTTGTGGCGGGCACAGATACGCAGTATTTT
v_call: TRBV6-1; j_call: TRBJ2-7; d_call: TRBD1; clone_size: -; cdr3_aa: CASSDRDRAGYEQYF; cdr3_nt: TGTGCCAGCAGTGACCGGGACAGGGCTGGCTACGAGCAGTACTTC
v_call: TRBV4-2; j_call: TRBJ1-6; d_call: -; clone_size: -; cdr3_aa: CASSQEEGTYNSPLHF; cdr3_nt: TGTGCCAGCAGCCAAGAAGAGGGAACCTATAATTCACCCCTCCACTTT